The rows below give T cell receptor beta chains drawn from one sample of a study of read filtering for tumor transcriptome and immune sequencing. One entry per CDR3 protein, called by TCRdb with MiXCR from the reads. The sample gives some 120,000 distinct CDR3 sequences, roughly 13% of which show up once; 9.5% to 12% is in the top ten. What was sequenced was a population of CD138-negative cells sorted from bone marrow. Source of these receptors: a donor aged 40 or older with multiple myeloma. Each CDR3 is given with its conserved first and last residue. The D gene is left open where the match is weak. Not every row has a clone size; where given, it reads once, few, many or a size class.

V gene	J gene	clone size	D gene	CDR3 protein	CDR3 DNA
TRBV12-3/TRBV12-4	TRBJ1-1	many	TRBD1	CASRGDRAWFF	TGTGCCAGCAGGGGGGACAGGGCTTGGTTCTTT
TRBV27	TRBJ1-4	many	TRBD1	CASSFTDRPEKLFF	TGTGCCAGCAGTTTTACGGACAGGCCCGAAAAACTGTTTTTT
TRBV28	TRBJ1-2	many	-	CASSPQGGSHYGYTF	TGTGCCAGCAGTCCCCAAGGAGGGAGCCACTATGGCTACACCTTC
TRBV7-9	TRBJ1-1	many	-	CASSFPIVAPEAFF	TGTGCCAGCAGCTTTCCAATCGTGGCCCCTGAAGCTTTCTTT
TRBV19	TRBJ2-1	many	-	CASSFLRDTLDNEQFF	TGTGCCAGTAGTTTCCTCCGGGACACACTTGACAATGAGCAGTTCTTC
TRBV3-1	TRBJ1-2	many	TRBD1	CASSRPGQGAHGYTF	TGTGCCAGCAGTCGCCCGGGACAGGGGGCTCATGGCTACACCTTC
TRBV7-9	TRBJ1-1	many	-	CASSLGGGTFTEAFF	TGTGCCAGCAGCTTAGGTGGCGGGACGTTCACTGAAGCTTTCTTT
TRBV20-1	TRBJ2-7	many	-	CSARRSPRLHLYEQYF	TGCAGTGCTAGACGATCTCCGAGGCTACATCTCTACGAGCAGTACTTC
TRBV3-1	TRBJ2-1	many	-	CASSQEDSGSYNEQFF	TGTGCCAGCAGCCAAGAGGACTCGGGCTCCTACAATGAGCAGTTCTTC
TRBV5-1	TRBJ2-1	many	TRBD2	CATQSSGSSYNEQFF	TGCGCCACCCAGTCTAGCGGGAGCTCCTACAATGAGCAGTTCTTC
TRBV7-9	TRBJ1-2	many	-	CASSLVEGGRGYTF	TGTGCCAGCAGCTTAGTCGAGGGGGGGCGAGGCTACACCTTC
TRBV20-1	TRBJ2-1	many	-	CSARAPTGGLGSYNEQFF	TGCAGTGCTAGAGCCCCAACCGGGGGGCTGGGCTCCTACAATGAGCAGTTCTTC
TRBV20-1	TRBJ2-5	-	TRBD2	CSARDGERGDQETQYF	TGCAGTGCTAGAGATGGGGAGCGGGGCGACCAAGAGACCCAGTACTTC
TRBV20-1	TRBJ2-1	many	-	CSARDSSGQGINEQFF	TGCAGTGCTAGAGATTCGTCGGGGCAGGGTATCAATGAGCAGTTCTTC
TRBV20-1	TRBJ2-3	few	-	CSASVPERSIDTQYF	TGCAGTGCTAGCGTCCCGGAGAGAAGCATAGATACGCAGTATTTT
TRBV5-1	TRBJ1-1	many	-	CASSLGWRNTEAFF	TGCGCCAGCAGCTTGGGTTGGCGGAACACTGAAGCTTTCTTT
TRBV5-1	TRBJ2-7	many	TRBD2	CASSPRTSGAFYEQYF	TGCGCCAGCAGCCCGCGGACTAGCGGAGCCTTCTACGAGCAGTACTTC
TRBV20-1	TRBJ1-5	many	TRBD1	CSARGQGGVNQPQHF	TGCAGTGCGAGAGGACAGGGGGGAGTCAATCAGCCCCAGCATTTT
TRBV5-1	TRBJ2-5	-	TRBD1	CASSLMTGGEETQYF	TGCGCCAGCAGCCTCATGACAGGGGGTGAAGAGACCCAGTACTTC
TRBV7-6	TRBJ2-1	many	-	CASSLRGDNEQFF	TGTGCCAGCAGTCTAAGGGGGGACAATGAGCAGTTCTTC
TRBV12-3/TRBV12-4	TRBJ1-3	few	-	CASSLGHTIYF	TGTGCCAGCAGTTTAGGACACACCATATATTTT
TRBV7-2	TRBJ2-5	many	TRBD2	CASSLSAGVMTQYF	TGTGCCAGCAGCTTATCGGCGGGAGTTATGACCCAGTACTTC
TRBV11-2	TRBJ2-5	many	TRBD2	CASSSIAGAETQYF	TGTGCCAGCAGCTCGATAGCGGGAGCAGAGACCCAGTACTTC
TRBV5-1	TRBJ1-1	many	-	CASSFGPQGEGEAFF	TGCGCCAGCAGCTTCGGCCCACAGGGCGAGGGTGAAGCTTTCTTT
TRBV7-3	TRBJ2-2	few	-	CASGPNGNTGELFF	TGTGCCAGCGGGCCGAACGGAAACACCGGGGAGCTGTTTTTT
TRBV7-9	TRBJ2-7	many	-	CASSLGGQGKYEQYF	TGTGCCAGCAGCTTAGGAGGTCAGGGGAAGTACGAGCAGTACTTC
TRBV6-5	TRBJ2-5	many	-	CASSYRPAATQYF	TGTGCCAGCAGTTATAGACCGGCAGCGACCCAGTACTTC
TRBV20-1	TRBJ2-3	many	TRBD1	CSASMTGGRTDTQYF	TGCAGTGCTAGTATGACAGGGGGCCGCACAGATACGCAGTATTTT
TRBV23-1	TRBJ2-7	many	TRBD2	CASSQSRFLAGKGGYEQYF	TGCGCCAGCAGTCAATCAAGGTTCCTAGCGGGAAAAGGTGGCTACGAGCAGTACTTC
TRBV7-2	TRBJ1-5	many	-	CASSFGQNQPQHF	TGTGCCAGCAGCTTCGGACAGAATCAGCCCCAGCATTTT
TRBV19	TRBJ1-5	-	-	CASSMGPGVGNQPQHF	TGTGCCAGTAGTATGGGGCCAGGGGTAGGGAATCAGCCCCAGCATTTT
TRBV9	TRBJ1-1	few	-	CASSVATSSTGAFF	TGTGCCAGCAGCGTAGCTACGAGTTCCACTGGAGCTTTCTTT
TRBV20-1	TRBJ2-1	many	-	CSPSKQFF	TGCTCCCCGTCTAAGCAGTTCTTC
TRBV19	TRBJ1-6	many	-	CASSYDQESPLHF	TGTGCCAGTAGTTACGACCAAGAGTCACCCCTCCACTTT
TRBV20-1	TRBJ1-1	-	-	CSARGQGGTEAFF	TGCAGTGCTAGGGGCCAGGGTGGCACTGAAGCTTTCTTT
TRBV4-2	TRBJ2-5	-	-	CASSLLNIQGAETQHF	TGTGCCAGCAGCCTCCTTAATATCCAGGGCGCAGAGACCCAGCACTTC
TRBV7-2	TRBJ2-1	few	TRBD2	CASSLVSLGSGVNEQFF	TGTGCCAGCAGCTTAGTGTCCTTGGGTAGCGGGGTGAATGAGCAGTTCTTC
TRBV18	TRBJ1-1	many	-	CASSWELNTEAFF	TGTGCCAGCTCGTGGGAGTTGAACACTGAAGCTTTCTTT
TRBV11-2	TRBJ1-5	few	-	CASSPQLGQPQHF	TGTGCCAGCAGCCCCCAGCTCGGACAGCCCCAGCATTTT
TRBV29-1	TRBJ2-5	-	-	CSVGGGTGGETQYF	TGCAGCGTTGGGGGGGGGACAGGTGGAGAGACCCAGTACTTC
TRBV29-1	TRBJ2-1	few	-	CSATGQAVGEQFF	TGCAGCGCCACTGGTCAGGCGGTGGGTGAGCAGTTCTTC
TRBV5-1	TRBJ2-1	many	-	CASSFFGREQFF	TGCGCCAGCAGCTTTTTTGGGCGAGAGCAGTTCTTC
TRBV28	TRBJ1-1	many	-	CASSLLRGGGTEAFF	TGTGCCAGCAGTTTATTAAGGGGAGGGGGCACTGAAGCTTTCTTT
TRBV7-9	TRBJ2-2	-	TRBD2	CASSAGGGGELFF	TGTGCCAGCAGCGCGGGAGGTGGCGGGGAGCTGTTTTTT
TRBV18	TRBJ2-1	many	TRBD2	CASSPPRAGGLRAEQFF	TGTGCCAGCTCACCTCCAAGAGCGGGAGGGCTCAGGGCTGAGCAGTTCTTC
TRBV6-1	TRBJ1-5	many	-	CASSETYGNQPQHF	TGTGCCAGCAGTGAAACATATGGCAATCAGCCCCAGCATTTT
TRBV20-1	TRBJ2-7	few	TRBD2	CSATGASGYEQYF	TGCAGTGCTACCGGGGCTAGCGGCTACGAGCAGTACTTC
TRBV2	TRBJ2-5	many	-	CASRGARVQEKETQYF	TGTGCCAGCAGAGGGGCCAGAGTGCAGGAAAAAGAGACCCAGTACTTC
TRBV10-3	TRBJ2-3	-	-	CAISVGDSADTQYF	TGTGCCATCAGTGTCGGGGATTCGGCAGATACGCAGTATTTT
TRBV20-1	TRBJ2-5	many	TRBD1	CSAGPGQEETQYF	TGCAGTGCTGGTCCGGGACAGGAAGAGACCCAGTACTTC